The sequence of this T cell receptor beta chain was determined in a study of CD8+ T cells in alopecia areata. Extracted RNA was reverse transcribed, and the resulting cDNA served as sequencing template. Profiling relied on immunoSEQ multiplex PCR, and the TCRdb table lists in-frame clones only, not all of them. The sample has fewer than 250,000 clones; 57% are singletons. Study results and caveats: TCR sharing was clearer in mice than between patients, perhaps partly owing to patient HLA diversity.

As regards this clone: Its target is not known.

The CDR3 runs 17 residues. Germline values: CDR1 SEHNR, CDR2 FQNEAQ (reference sequence). Trimming shortened V by 2 bases and J by 0 bases, and 14 bases separated the two germline ends. The starting material was CD4+ T cells sorted from blood, obtained at week 0. The gene calls are TRBV7-9 and TRBJ2-1, with D hard to call. This clonotype was sampled from a human donor with alopecia areata. CDR3 residues: CASSLNPGPSSYNEQFF. CDR3 nucleotide sequence: TGTGCCAGCAGCTTAAATCCGGGTCCGAGCTCCTACAATGAGCAGTTCTTC. Filled out from reference TRBV7-9 and TRBJ2-1, the complete variable domain reads DTGVSQNPRHKITKRGQNVTFRCDPISEHNRLYWYRQTLGQGPEFLTYFQNEAQLEKSRLLSDRFSAERPKGSFSTLEIQRTEQGDSAMYLCASSLNPGPSSYNEQFFGPGTRLTVL.